The entry below describes one T cell receptor beta chain. The antigen remains undetermined. Construction of the TCR beta libraries employed iRepertoire HTBI primers in conjunction with Arm-PCR of CDR3 regions. TCRdb re-analysed the multiplex PCR reads in MiXCR, keeping a single row per CDR3 protein. The repertoire holds 400,000 to 500,000 distinct CDR3 sequences, with about 15% as singletons. This sample is part of a study of regulatory T cells in long-lasting Graves disease. The wider study: Newly diagnosed Graves' patients had taken antithyroid drugs under 3 months.

Findings of the study overall: TRBV28 was favored in persistent disease, as were TRBJ1-2 and TRBJ2-5.

Germline CDR1 is SGHDT and CDR2 is YYEEEE. V dropped 4 bases and J dropped 8; count of bases not matched to a gene: 10. This CDR3 is built from 16 residues. Noted time point: newly diagnosed GD, antithyroid drugs for less than 3 months. The TCR library was prepared using RNA isolated from PBMCs. A further study also used this sample, focusing on T cells in Graves' hyperthyroidism and ophthalmopathy. Turning to that study: The HTBI primer set was used in a first-round RT-PCR of the TCR CDR3.

The sample here was peripheral blood mononuclear cells (PBMCs), taken at new diagnosis, from a patient treated with antithyroid drugs. This sequence was found in a woman in her thirties or forties with Graves disease. The V and J genes are TRBV5-6 and TRBJ1-6, with 9 bases identical to TRBD1. The CDR3 spells CASSPNGGQGDSPLHF. For the CDR3, the DNA is TGTGCCAGCAGCCCCAATGGGGGACAGGGAGATTCACCCCTCCACTTT.